This T cell receptor beta chain was captured by sequencing in a study of blood T cell repertoires in COVID-19. On the study more broadly: From T cells, B-cell-depleted T cells, or PBMCs came the material, which was cDNA or gDNA.

Data came from immunoSEQ multiplex PCR; TCRdb stores just in-frame clones and leaves some out. The top ten hold around 5.4% of the sample, which has some 180,000 clones, around 75% seen once. Germline-derived CDR1 and CDR2 are SGHRS and YFSETQ. V was pared by 7 bases and J by 8 bases, with 12 bases of the junction left unmatched. This CDR3 is built from 15 residues. A Seattle source enrolled patients during active infection and followed them longitudinally. The V gene is TRBV5-1, the J gene TRBJ1-6; 7 bases are a match to TRBD1. The TCR comes from a woman aged 40 to 50 with COVID-19, enrolled during active disease. The sequenced sample consisted of peripheral blood. The CDR3 nucleotides are TGCGCCAGCGCACTGACAGGGATTGTTGATTCACCCCTCCACTTT. This gives the protein CASALTGIVDSPLHF. Variable domain in full (rest from reference TRBV5-1 and TRBJ1-6): KAGVTQTPRYLIKTRGQQVTLSCSPISGHRSVSWYQQTPGQGLQFLFEYFSETQRNKGNFPGRFSGRQFSNSRSEMNVSTLELGDSALYLCASALTGIVDSPLHFGNGTRLTVT.